The rows below give T cell receptor beta chains drawn from one sample of a study of technical replicates of blood from a handful of donors. The table came from immunoSEQ multiplex PCR; TCRdb's copy has only in-frame clones and leaves some out. The sample lists more than 65,000 clones, roughly 96% occurring once. Source material: T cells isolated from PBMCs. The source is a human donor in good health. The CDR3 runs from the conserved cysteine through the conserved F or W. D genes are given only for firm matches. Size is omitted from some rows. Given values are once, few, many or a class for expanded clones.

TRBD1	.	TRBV19	TRBJ2-7	TGTGCCAGTAGTTCGACAGGGGACACTTACGAGCAGTACTTC	CASSSTGDTYEQYF
TRBD1	.	TRBV19	TRBJ2-2	TGTGCCAGTGGCGGGGACAGGGGGCACACCGGGGAGCTGTTTTTT	CASGGDRGHTGELFF
TRBD2	.	TRBV5-4	TRBJ2-5	TGTGCCAGCAGCTTCCCGGGACTAGCTGTTCAAGAGACCCAGTACTTC	CASSFPGLAVQETQYF
.	once	TRBV19	TRBJ2-1	TGTGCCAGTAGTATGCCCTGGTCACTAGGCATCCGGGAGTACGGGGTTGAGCAGTTCTTC	CASSMPWSLGIREYGVEQFF
TRBD1	.	TRBV6-1	TRBJ2-7	TGTGCCAGCAGTGAAGACAGGGGGTCCTACGAGCAGTACTTC	CASSEDRGSYEQYF
.	.	TRBV29-1	TRBJ2-4	TGCAGCGTTGAAGATCTGGGCGGGATCAAAAACATTCAGTACTTC	CSVEDLGGIKNIQYF
.	.	TRBV27	TRBJ1-1	TGTGCCAGCAGTTTGGGGGCGCGCGCTGAAGCTTTCTTT	CASSLGARAEAFF
.	.	TRBV15	TRBJ2-7	TGTGCCACCAGCAGAGTGGGGAGCTCCTACGAGCAGTACTTC	CATSRVGSSYEQYF
TRBD1	.	TRBV28	TRBJ1-2	TGTGCCAGCAGTGCCCCCGGACAGGGCATCTATGGCTACACCTTC	CASSAPGQGIYGYTF
.	.	TRBV6-6	TRBJ1-1	TGTGCCAGCAGTTACAGGGGCCGCGACACTGAAGCTTTCTTT	CASSYRGRDTEAFF
TRBD2	.	TRBV7-2	TRBJ2-7	TGTGCCAGCAGCTTGGGACTAGCGGAGCTAAGCTCCTACGAGCAGTACTTC	CASSLGLAELSSYEQYF
.	.	TRBV18	TRBJ2-5	TGTGCCAGCTCACATAACGAGGGAGAGACCCAGTACTTC	CASSHNEGETQYF
TRBD2	once	TRBV6-1	TRBJ2-3	TGTGCCAGCAGTGGTAGGACTAGCGGTAACCTGCCAGATACGCAGTATTTT	CASSGRTSGNLPDTQYF
TRBD2	.	TRBV11-3	TRBJ2-1	TGTGCCAGCAACCCGGGACTAACATACAATGAGCAGTTCTTC	CASNPGLTYNEQFF
.	.	TRBV27	TRBJ1-2	TGTGCCAGCAGTTTTTCGGGGGGCGGAAATAACTATGGCTACACCTTC	CASSFSGGGNNYGYTF
.	.	TRBV30	TRBJ2-2	TGTGCCTGGATGTTATACACCGGGGAGCTGTTTTTT	CAWMLYTGELFF
TRBD1	.	TRBV5-1	TRBJ2-7	TGCGCCAGCAGCAATGACAGGGACCACGAGCAGTACTTC	CASSNDRDHEQYF
TRBD1	.	TRBV9	TRBJ1-4	TGTGCCAGCAGCCGGATGGGACAGGGAACTTATGAAAAACTGTTTTTT	CASSRMGQGTYEKLFF
TRBD1	.	TRBV9	TRBJ1-1	TGTGCCAGCAGCGGACTTTCTACAGGGGACACTGAAGCTTTCTTT	CASSGLSTGDTEAFF
TRBD2	.	TRBV10-1	TRBJ2-1	TGCGCCAGCAGTGATACCGGGACTAGCGGAAAAAATGAGCAGTTCTTC	CASSDTGTSGKNEQFF
TRBD2	.	TRBV10-3	TRBJ2-7	TGTGCCATCAGTGAGTCTGCGGGGGTCGGGGAGCAGTACTTC	CAISESAGVGEQYF
.	.	TRBV4-1	TRBJ2-1	TGCGCCAGCAGCCAAGCCCCGGGACTTATAAATTACAATGAGCAGTTCTTC	CASSQAPGLINYNEQFF
.	.	TRBV20-1	TRBJ1-2	TGCAGTGCGAGTAAGGAGAGAGGCTACACCTTC	CSASKERGYTF
TRBD1	.	TRBV27	TRBJ1-2	TGTGCCAGCGGACCTTATACAGGGGCCCCCTATGGCTACACCTTC	CASGPYTGAPYGYTF
.	.	TRBV6-1	TRBJ2-1	TGTGCCAGCAGTGAAGCCGGGCGGGACTCCTACAATGAGCAGTTCTTC	CASSEAGRDSYNEQFF
TRBD1	.	TRBV6-5	TRBJ2-3	TGTGCCAGCAGTTCCGGGCAGGGGGTTGCAGATACGCAGTATTTT	CASSSGQGVADTQYF
TRBD1	.	TRBV28	TRBJ1-1	TGTGCCAGCAGTGCACAGGGGAGCAACACTGAAGCTTTCTTT	CASSAQGSNTEAFF
TRBD1	.	TRBV5-1	TRBJ2-3	TGCGCCAGCAGCTTGGGGACAGGGATAACAGATACGCAGTATTTT	CASSLGTGITDTQYF
.	once	TRBV19	TRBJ2-7	TGTGCCAGTAGTATAGATAACGGAGGGGAAGGTTACGAGCAGTACTTC	CASSIDNGGEGYEQYF
.	.	TRBV11-3	TRBJ1-2	TGTGCCAGCAGCCTCGGGACATCCTCGAACTATGGCTACACCTTC	CASSLGTSSNYGYTF
.	.	TRBV29-1	TRBJ2-7	TGCAGCGTTTCTCGGGGGTATAATGGCGAGCAGTACTTC	CSVSRGYNGEQYF
TRBD1	.	TRBV2	TRBJ1-2	TGTGCCAGCCTCGACAGGGGGCGTATTACCTATGGCTACACCTTC	CASLDRGRITYGYTF
.	.	TRBV19	TRBJ1-3	TGTGCCAGTATCCAGGGTGATGGTGTTGGAAACACCATATATTTT	CASIQGDGVGNTIYF
TRBD2	.	TRBV9	TRBJ2-7	TGTGCCAGCAGCGTAACTGGGCGGGAGTACGAGCAGTACTTC	CASSVTGREYEQYF
.	.	TRBV27	TRBJ1-5	TGTGCCAGCAGTTTACAGGGGTACAATCAGCCCCAGCATTTT	CASSLQGYNQPQHF
.	once	TRBV25-1	TRBJ2-5	TGTGCCAGCATGTCCGGGGGGCTTGAGACCCAGTACTTC	CASMSGGLETQYF
TRBD1	.	TRBV6-5	TRBJ2-7	TGTGCCAGCAGCGGGGACAGTGGCGAGCAGTACTTC	CASSGDSGEQYF
.	.	TRBV7-3	TRBJ2-3	TGTGCCAGCAGCTTTGAATTCGGGGGAGATACGCAGTATTTT	CASSFEFGGDTQYF